This TCR beta chain comes out of a study of shared clonotypes between healthy human individuals. Negatively enriched CD4+ T cells were divided by CD45RA into naive and memory. The table came from immunoSEQ multiplex PCR; TCRdb's copy has only in-frame clones and leaves some out. Of 2 million to 2.5 million clones listed, around 93% were seen once; the top ten hold around 0.35%. Notes on this clone: This same CDR3 is encoded by further DNA sequences in the sample.

Germline assignment: CDR1 SGHDN and CDR2 FVKESK. Trimming left V 1 base short and J 5 bases short, with 5 bases between. This CDR3 has 12 residues. This clonotype originated in a man aged 18 to 35 in good health. Some clones in this sample may be carry-over from other donors' samples. Specimen: naive CD4+ T cells from PBMCs. The sample's subset: CD45RA+ positively selected. This chain joins TRBV14 and TRBJ2-5, with no clear D. The CDR3 DNA follows: TGTGCCAGCAGCCAAGTTCGTGAGACCCAGTACTTC. Its translation: CASSQVRETQYF.